A selection of T cell receptor beta chains follows, all from one sample in a study of post-analysis software for immune sequencing data. In TCRdb, the PCR reads were re-called with MiXCR into one record per CDR3 protein. Among hundreds of thousands of distinct CDR3 sequences, roughly 45% were seen once, and the ten largest hold 9.5% to 13%. The sample comprised blood. The receptors were sampled from a girl aged 5-17 years with multiple sclerosis. CDR3s include the opening cysteine and the closing phenylalanine or tryptophan. A D gene is named only where the DNA matches it firmly. Expanded clones are given a class, and other clones once, few, many or no size at all.

D: .; size: .; V: TRBV18; J: TRBJ1-2; CDR3: CASSPSGGPYGYTF; DNA: TGTGCCAGCTCACCGTCGGGGGGCCCCTATGGCTACACCTTC
D: .; size: few; V: TRBV4-1; J: TRBJ2-7; CDR3: CASSQGGTALVEQYF; DNA: TGCGCCAGCAGCCAAGGCGGGACAGCCCTCGTCGAGCAGTACTTC
D: .; size: .; V: TRBV20-1; J: TRBJ2-1; CDR3: CSARVEGEAHYNEQFF; DNA: TGCAGTGCTAGAGTAGAGGGGGAGGCCCACTACAATGAGCAGTTCTTC
D: .; size: few; V: TRBV12-3/TRBV12-4; J: TRBJ2-1; CDR3: CASTLGGGEDNEQFF; DNA: TGTGCCAGCACCTTAGGGGGTGGCGAGGACAATGAGCAGTTCTTC
D: .; size: few; V: TRBV5-1; J: TRBJ2-5; CDR3: CASSLAVSEQETQYF; DNA: TGCGCCAGCAGCTTGGCCGTTAGCGAACAAGAGACCCAGTACTTC
D: TRBD2; size: .; V: TRBV7-9; J: TRBJ2-7; CDR3: CASSPRLAGSSYEQYF; DNA: TGTGCCAGCAGCCCACGACTAGCGGGAAGCTCCTACGAGCAGTACTTC
D: .; size: .; V: TRBV6-6; J: TRBJ2-7; CDR3: CASSYHGQDYEQYF; DNA: TGTGCCAGCAGTTACCACGGACAAGACTACGAGCAGTACTTC
D: TRBD2; size: few; V: TRBV10-2; J: TRBJ2-3; CDR3: CASSERLAGVVGTQYF; DNA: TGCGCCAGCAGTGAAAGACTAGCGGGAGTGGTTGGTACGCAGTATTTT
D: TRBD2; size: few; V: TRBV15; J: TRBJ2-1; CDR3: CATSREQREINEQFF; DNA: TGTGCCACCAGCAGAGAACAGCGGGAGATCAATGAGCAGTTCTTC
D: TRBD1; size: .; V: TRBV4-1; J: TRBJ2-6; CDR3: CASSHRTGGASGANVLTF; DNA: TGCGCCAGCAGCCATAGGACAGGGGGCGCTTCGGGGGCCAACGTCCTGACTTTC
D: .; size: .; V: TRBV5-5; J: TRBJ1-2; CDR3: CASSLGTVAGFTF; DNA: TGTGCCAGCAGCTTGGGGACAGTAGCCGGATTCACCTTC
D: TRBD2; size: .; V: TRBV27; J: TRBJ2-5; CDR3: CASSLGGGVGTQYF; DNA: TGTGCCAGCAGTTTAGGGGGAGGGGTGGGGACCCAGTACTTC
D: .; size: .; V: TRBV20-1; J: TRBJ2-7; CDR3: CSARRGNEQYF; DNA: TGCAGTGCTAGGCGGGGCAACGAGCAGTACTTC
D: .; size: many; V: TRBV27; J: TRBJ2-7; CDR3: CASSLFGDGSYEQYF; DNA: TGTGCCAGCAGTTTATTTGGTGACGGGAGCTACGAGCAGTACTTC
D: .; size: .; V: TRBV12-3/TRBV12-4; J: TRBJ2-1; CDR3: CASSPTRLTYNEQFF; DNA: TGTGCCAGCAGTCCGACTAGACTAACCTACAATGAGCAGTTCTTC
D: TRBD2; size: few; V: TRBV27; J: TRBJ2-1; CDR3: CASSRPRAGGFDNEQFF; DNA: TGTGCCAGCAGTCGACCGAGAGCGGGAGGGTTCGACAATGAGCAGTTCTTC
D: TRBD1; size: once; V: TRBV5-1; J: TRBJ1-1; CDR3: CASSTGQLNTEAFF; DNA: TGCGCCAGCAGCACGGGACAGCTGAACACTGAAGCTTTCTTT
D: TRBD2; size: .; V: TRBV7-3; J: TRBJ2-2; CDR3: CASSFGGGPSEELFF; DNA: TGTGCCAGCAGCTTTGGGGGAGGGCCCTCAGAGGAGCTGTTTTTT
D: TRBD2; size: few; V: TRBV29-1; J: TRBJ2-1; CDR3: CSVEDVREAYNEQFF; DNA: TGCAGCGTTGAAGACGTCCGGGAGGCCTACAATGAGCAGTTCTTC
D: TRBD2; size: .; V: TRBV28; J: TRBJ2-5; CDR3: CASSYSSGRETQYF; DNA: TGTGCCAGCAGTTATAGTAGCGGGAGAGAGACCCAGTACTTC
D: TRBD1; size: .; V: TRBV29-1; J: TRBJ1-1; CDR3: CSVEGGQGARAFF; DNA: TGCAGCGTTGAAGGCGGCCAGGGGGCTCGTGCTTTCTTT
D: TRBD2; size: .; V: TRBV6-2/TRBV6-3; J: TRBJ2-1; CDR3: CASRKLTSGTYNEQFF; DNA: TGTGCCAGCAGGAAACTCACTAGCGGAACCTACAATGAGCAGTTCTTC
D: TRBD1; size: few; V: TRBV9; J: TRBJ1-6; CDR3: CASSGTGGSYNSPLHF; DNA: TGTGCCAGCAGCGGGACAGGGGGATCCTATAATTCACCCCTCCACTTT
D: .; size: .; V: TRBV28; J: TRBJ2-3; CDR3: CASSLYTEGTTTDTQYF; DNA: TGTGCCAGCAGTTTATATACAGAAGGAACAACGACAGATACGCAGTATTTT
D: .; size: .; V: TRBV7-9; J: TRBJ1-5; CDR3: CASSLPGPNQPQHF; DNA: TGTGCCAGCAGCCTGCCGGGACCCAATCAGCCCCAGCATTTT
D: TRBD1; size: few; V: TRBV7-2; J: TRBJ2-2; CDR3: CASSLGDRDTGELFF; DNA: TGTGCCAGCAGCTTAGGGGACAGGGACACCGGGGAGCTGTTTTTT
D: .; size: few; V: TRBV5-1; J: TRBJ1-5; CDR3: CASSLGVDSNQPQHF; DNA: TGCGCCAGCAGCTTAGGGGTTGATAGCAATCAGCCCCAGCATTTT
D: .; size: .; V: TRBV7-3; J: TRBJ2-1; CDR3: CASSGTSSSYNEQFF; DNA: TGTGCCAGCAGCGGAACTAGCAGCTCCTACAATGAGCAGTTCTTC
D: TRBD1; size: few; V: TRBV4-2; J: TRBJ2-7; CDR3: CASSQSTGSIEYF; DNA: TGTGCCAGCAGCCAATCGACAGGGAGTATTGAGTACTTC
D: .; size: few; V: TRBV28; J: TRBJ2-6; CDR3: CASSLHRGANVLTF; DNA: TGTGCCAGCAGTTTACACAGGGGGGCCAACGTCCTGACTTTC
D: .; size: few; V: TRBV7-2; J: TRBJ1-5; CDR3: CASSSGRNTSNQPQHF; DNA: TGTGCCAGCAGCTCGGGACGTAATACAAGCAATCAGCCCCAGCATTTT
D: TRBD1; size: .; V: TRBV27; J: TRBJ2-7; CDR3: CASSDRTGLGEQYF; DNA: TGTGCCAGCAGTGACAGGACAGGGCTAGGGGAGCAGTACTTC
D: TRBD2; size: many; V: TRBV10-3; J: TRBJ2-1; CDR3: CAIRGTSGSDNEQFF; DNA: TGTGCCATCAGGGGGACTAGCGGGAGTGACAATGAGCAGTTCTTC
D: TRBD2; size: many; V: TRBV29-1; J: TRBJ2-1; CDR3: CSARLAILLNEQFF; DNA: TGCAGCGCCCGACTAGCGATCCTTCTGAATGAGCAGTTCTTC
D: .; size: .; V: TRBV6-1; J: TRBJ2-7; CDR3: CVSSEQQTYEQYF; DNA: TGTGTCAGCAGTGAGCAACAGACCTACGAGCAGTACTTC
D: TRBD2; size: .; V: TRBV12-3/TRBV12-4; J: TRBJ2-3; CDR3: CASSRSGTSGISTDTQYF; DNA: TGTGCCAGCAGCCGTTCCGGGACTAGCGGGATTAGCACAGATACGCAGTATTTT
D: .; size: few; V: TRBV4-1; J: TRBJ1-3; CDR3: CASSQPRGPALSSGNTIYF; DNA: TGCGCCAGCAGCCAGCCCCGGGGACCAGCGCTAAGCTCTGGAAACACCATATATTTT
D: .; size: .; V: TRBV9; J: TRBJ2-1; CDR3: CASSGSERPYNEQFF; DNA: TGTGCCAGCAGCGGAAGTGAAAGACCCTACAATGAGCAGTTCTTC
D: .; size: .; V: TRBV10-3; J: TRBJ2-5; CDR3: CAISDRPETQYF; DNA: TGTGCCATCAGTGATCGCCCGGAGACCCAGTACTTC
D: .; size: .; V: TRBV9; J: TRBJ2-6; CDR3: CASSVGVGPLIEGANVLTF; DNA: TGTGCCAGCAGCGTAGGAGTCGGACCCCTCATCGAGGGGGCCAACGTCCTGACTTTC
D: .; size: .; V: TRBV7-3; J: TRBJ1-2; CDR3: CASSSYSGGDGYTF; DNA: TGTGCCAGCAGTTCCTATTCGGGGGGCGATGGCTACACCTTC
D: .; size: .; V: TRBV3-1; J: TRBJ2-1; CDR3: CASSQGFSDLNNEQFF; DNA: TGTGCCAGCAGCCAAGGCTTCTCGGACCTCAACAATGAGCAGTTCTTC
D: TRBD2; size: .; V: TRBV3-1; J: TRBJ2-7; CDR3: CASSQAGTSGRPSYEQYF; DNA: TGTGCCAGCAGCCAAGCCGGGACTAGCGGGAGGCCCTCCTACGAGCAGTACTTC
D: .; size: .; V: TRBV7-2; J: TRBJ2-4; CDR3: CASSLDSTGQNIQYF; DNA: TGTGCCAGCAGCTTGGACAGTACAGGGCAAAACATTCAGTACTTC
D: .; size: .; V: TRBV11-2; J: TRBJ2-5; CDR3: CASSLDSWGRGETQYF; DNA: TGTGCCAGCAGCTTAGATTCGTGGGGGAGAGGGGAGACCCAGTACTTC
D: TRBD1; size: .; V: TRBV29-1; J: TRBJ2-1; CDR3: CSVEQGALRYNEQFF; DNA: TGCAGCGTGGAACAGGGGGCTTTGAGGTACAATGAGCAGTTCTTC
D: TRBD2; size: .; V: TRBV12-3/TRBV12-4; J: TRBJ2-1; CDR3: CASIGTSGRGNEQFF; DNA: TGTGCCAGCATCGGGACTAGCGGGAGAGGCAATGAGCAGTTCTTC
D: TRBD2; size: few; V: TRBV28; J: TRBJ2-3; CDR3: CASSVHASGSTDTQYF; DNA: TGTGCCAGCAGTGTGCACGCTAGCGGGAGTACAGATACGCAGTATTTT